This T cell receptor (beta chain) was sequenced in a study of blood T cell repertoires in COVID-19. Turning to the study itself: Samples came from the United States, Italy and Spain, spanning acute and convalescent COVID-19.

The protocol was immunoSEQ multiplex PCR, while the TCRdb copy is restricted to in-frame clones and leaves out a portion. The repertoire holds about 350,000 clones, with roughly 89% as singletons. The germline V and J ends were trimmed by 4 bases and 8 bases, with 18 bases remaining between them. The CDR3 length is 14 residues. Per the germline V gene, CDR1 is SGHDT and CDR2 is YYEEEE. Specimen: peripheral blood. The V gene is TRBV5-6, the J gene TRBJ1-2; D remains unclear. The clonotype was recovered from a man younger than 40 with COVID-19, enrolled during active disease. This CDR3 reads CASSLELRAMGYTF. Written as DNA, the CDR3 is TGTGCCAGCAGCCTGGAGCTCCGAGCTATGGGCTACACCTTC.